This TCR beta chain was sequenced in a study of T cells in Graves' hyperthyroidism and ophthalmopathy. From germline, CDR1 is KGHDR and CDR2 SFDVKD. This CDR3 region has 12 residues. V was clipped by 5 bases and J by 4 bases, with 5 bases between them. It was uncontrolled infection, other autoimmune disease, pregnancy or lactation that excluded patients. The source material, RNA transcripts, was used to amplify TCR beta CDR3 regions. The HTBI primer set drove a first-round RT-PCR of the TCR CDR3. MiXCR, run by TCRdb on the multiplex PCR reads, gives a single entry per CDR3 protein. The repertoire holds 450,000 to 700,000 distinct CDR3 sequences, with around 45% as singletons. This clonotype was recorded only once.

The chain is built from TRBV24-1 and TRBJ1-5; D ambiguous. The sequence came from an adult woman with Graves' disease, either hyperthyroidism or ophthalmopathy (not recorded which). Sequencing was performed on peripheral blood or thyroid tissue (not recorded which). CDR3 nucleotides: TGTGCCACCAGTGCCCCGAATCAGCCCCAGCATTTT. It is translated as CATSAPNQPQHF.